This is a list of T cell receptor beta chains from one sample in a study of blood T cell repertoires in COVID-19. Clones were read by immunoSEQ multiplex PCR, and TCRdb kept only the in-frame ones, dropping some. This sample carries 470,000 or so clones, 87% of them seen once, and the ten largest clones take roughly 1.8%. Sequencing used PBMCs or T cells enriched from blood (not recorded which). Receptors originate from a woman between 18 and 29 years old with acute COVID-19. Each CDR3 is given with its conserved first and last residue. D genes are given only for firm matches.

d_call j_call v_call cdr3_aa cdr3_nt
NA TRBJ1-5 TRBV5-1 CASSPGLGNQPQHF TGCGCCAGCAGCCCGGGGTTGGGGAATCAGCCCCAGCATTTT
TRBD2 TRBJ2-5 TRBV7-2 CASSLGGTSGLPRETQYF TGTGCCAGCAGCTTAGGGGGTACTAGCGGGTTGCCCCGGGAGACCCAGTACTTC
NA TRBJ1-2 TRBV18 CASSPPMTAGNYGYTF TGTGCCAGCTCACCACCGATGACAGCCGGAAACTATGGCTACACCTTC
TRBD1 TRBJ2-7 TRBV4-2 CASSHGQGAYEQYF TGTGCCAGCAGCCACGGACAGGGAGCCTACGAGCAGTACTTC
NA TRBJ1-2 TRBV7-2 CASSWSGDYGYTF TGTGCCAGCAGCTGGTCAGGGGACTATGGCTACACCTTC
NA TRBJ1-1 TRBV18 CASSPRPDRLAFF TGTGCCAGCTCACCACGACCCGACAGGTTGGCTTTCTTT
NA TRBJ1-2 TRBV30 CAWDLNSYGYTF TGTGCCTGGGATTTAAACTCCTATGGCTACACCTTC
NA TRBJ2-2 TRBV7-2 CASSLAFWEDTGELFF TGTGCCAGCAGCTTAGCGTTTTGGGAGGACACCGGGGAGCTGTTTTTT
TRBD1 TRBJ2-3 TRBV9 CASSVGTGRYDTQYF TGTGCCAGCAGCGTCGGGACAGGTCGATACGATACGCAGTATTTT
NA TRBJ2-7 TRBV27 CASRTGLSSYEQYF TGTGCCAGCAGAACAGGACTAAGCTCCTACGAGCAGTACTTC
NA TRBJ1-1 TRBV7-9 CASSSSKTGKTEAFF TGTGCCAGCAGCTCCTCCAAGACAGGTAAAACTGAAGCTTTCTTT
NA TRBJ2-3 TRBV7-8 CASSLSAGHTTDTQYF TGTGCCAGCAGCTTATCGGCGGGGCACACCACAGATACGCAGTATTTT
TRBD1 TRBJ1-1 TRBV5-1 CASTSRGTGGTEAFF TGCGCCAGCACCTCGCGGGGGACAGGGGGCACTGAAGCTTTCTTT
TRBD2 TRBJ2-7 TRBV30 CAWSPIAGTYEQYF TGTGCCTGGAGCCCGATAGCGGGAACCTACGAGCAGTACTTC
TRBD1 TRBJ2-7 TRBV6-2/TRBV6-3 CASSPRDRRYEQYF TGTGCCAGCAGCCCCCGGGACAGGCGTTACGAGCAGTACTTC